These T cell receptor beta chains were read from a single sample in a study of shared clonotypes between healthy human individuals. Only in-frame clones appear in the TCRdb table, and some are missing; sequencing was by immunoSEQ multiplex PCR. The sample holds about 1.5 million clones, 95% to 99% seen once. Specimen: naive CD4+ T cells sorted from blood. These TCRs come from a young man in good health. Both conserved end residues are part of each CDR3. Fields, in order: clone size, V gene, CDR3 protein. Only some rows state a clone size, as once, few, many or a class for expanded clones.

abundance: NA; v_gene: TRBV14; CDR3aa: CASSHPGGQQYF
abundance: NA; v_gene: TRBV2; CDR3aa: CASSVAQTYGYTF
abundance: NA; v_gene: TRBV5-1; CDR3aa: CASSQGQVGETQYF
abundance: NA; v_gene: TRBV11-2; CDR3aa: CASSSRTGMNTEAFF
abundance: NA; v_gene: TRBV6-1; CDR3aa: CASRDRDKRQETQYF
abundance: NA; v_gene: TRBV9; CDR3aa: CASSVGSVYGYTF
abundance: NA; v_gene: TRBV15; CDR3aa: CATSRDRMVTDTQYF
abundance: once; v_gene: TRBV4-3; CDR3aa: CASSQRTSGIINTQYF
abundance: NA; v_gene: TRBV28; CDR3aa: CASSLTGSSYEQYF
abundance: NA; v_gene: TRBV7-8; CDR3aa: CASSPPGGLAGYEQYF
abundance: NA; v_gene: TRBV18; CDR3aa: CASESRTSGFNEQFF
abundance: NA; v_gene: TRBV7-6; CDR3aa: CASSGNSYNEQFF
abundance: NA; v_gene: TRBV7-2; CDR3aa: CASSLFRGNTEAFF
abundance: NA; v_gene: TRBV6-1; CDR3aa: CASSDGGTGNQPQHF
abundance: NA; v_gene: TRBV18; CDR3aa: CASSPSRDISYEQYF
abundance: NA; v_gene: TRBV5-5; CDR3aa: CASSLFGLSMANVLTF
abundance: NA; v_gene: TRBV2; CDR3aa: CASSGRLAGGTGELFF
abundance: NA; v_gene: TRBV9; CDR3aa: CASSVVPSSYNEQFF
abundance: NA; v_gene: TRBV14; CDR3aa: CASSPVWSSHNEKLFF
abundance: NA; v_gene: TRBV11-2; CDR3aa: CASRNPPGTSGKYFNEQFF
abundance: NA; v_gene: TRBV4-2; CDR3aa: CASSQEGTTHNEQFF
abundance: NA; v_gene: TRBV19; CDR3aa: CASIQGGFGPQHF
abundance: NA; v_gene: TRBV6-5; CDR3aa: CASSYNRGGEKLFF
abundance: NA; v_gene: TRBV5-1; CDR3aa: CASSLVTAQETQYF
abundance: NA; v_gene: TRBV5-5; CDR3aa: CASSLWGEETQYF
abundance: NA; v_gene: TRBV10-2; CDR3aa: CASRNRDRGYEQYF
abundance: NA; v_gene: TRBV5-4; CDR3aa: CASSLGTGWFYNEQFF
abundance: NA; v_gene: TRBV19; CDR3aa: CASKGGTHSNQPQHF
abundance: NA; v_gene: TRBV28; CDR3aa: CASSSGMATGSFF
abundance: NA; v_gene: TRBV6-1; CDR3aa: CASSEMSGSPSYF
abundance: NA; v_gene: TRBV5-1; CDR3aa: CASRQDVHNEQFF
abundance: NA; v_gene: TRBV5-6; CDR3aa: CASSLSLTKETQYF
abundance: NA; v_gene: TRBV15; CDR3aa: CATSRVQDPPYEQYF
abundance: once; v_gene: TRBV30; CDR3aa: CAWRGGGSWEKLFF
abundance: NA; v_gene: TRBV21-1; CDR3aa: CASSHYEQYF
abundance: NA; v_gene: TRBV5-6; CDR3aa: CASSRTGLDEQYF
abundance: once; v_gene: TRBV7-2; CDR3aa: CASNPSGVSYEQYF
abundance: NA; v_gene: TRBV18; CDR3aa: CASSPPAGGSHEQYF
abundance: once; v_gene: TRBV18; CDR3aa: CASSPNQDSQETQYF
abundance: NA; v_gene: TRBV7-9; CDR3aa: CASSFGIGEQFF
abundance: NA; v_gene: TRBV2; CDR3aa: CASKPGQGLYEQYF
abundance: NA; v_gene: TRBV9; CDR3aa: CASSVDPRGLNNEQFF
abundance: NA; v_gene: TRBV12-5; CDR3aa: CASGLVSNAKHHYGYTF
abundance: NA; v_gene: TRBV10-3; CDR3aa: CASRSTDTQYF
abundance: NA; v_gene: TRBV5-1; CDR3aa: CASSITGTGGETQYF
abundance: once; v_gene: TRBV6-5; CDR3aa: CASYQSGTAYEQYF
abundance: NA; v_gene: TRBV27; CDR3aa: CASNFRGSYNEQFF
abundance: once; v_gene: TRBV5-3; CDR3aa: CARAPYKAGDLFF
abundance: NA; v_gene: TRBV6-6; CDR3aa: CASSRSGSGDTQYF
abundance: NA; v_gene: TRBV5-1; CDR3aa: CASSFGSGIGETQYF
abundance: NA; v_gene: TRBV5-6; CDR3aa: CASTPTGWDYGYTF
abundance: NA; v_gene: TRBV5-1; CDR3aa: CASSLSGIDTGELFF
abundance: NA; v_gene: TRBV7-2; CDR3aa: CASSSSYTGELFF
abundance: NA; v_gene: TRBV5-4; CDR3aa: CASTAYNRLGGYTF